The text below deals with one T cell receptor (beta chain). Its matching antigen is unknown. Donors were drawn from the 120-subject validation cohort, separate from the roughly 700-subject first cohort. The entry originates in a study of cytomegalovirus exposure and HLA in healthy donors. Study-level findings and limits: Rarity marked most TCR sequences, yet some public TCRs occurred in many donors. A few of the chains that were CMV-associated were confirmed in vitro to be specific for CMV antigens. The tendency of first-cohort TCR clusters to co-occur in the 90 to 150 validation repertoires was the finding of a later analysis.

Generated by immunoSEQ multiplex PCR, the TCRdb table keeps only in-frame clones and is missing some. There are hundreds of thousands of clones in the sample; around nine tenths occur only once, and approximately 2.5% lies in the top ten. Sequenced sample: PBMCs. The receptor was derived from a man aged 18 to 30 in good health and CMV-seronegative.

CDR3 residues: CASGLPGLVYSSEQFF. Here the CDR3 DNA reads TGTGCTAGTGGTTTACCGGGACTAGTCTATTCTAGTGAGCAGTTCTTC. The chain recombines TRBV12-5 with TRBJ2-1, with 8 bases matching TRBD2. The V gene end was trimmed by 3 bases and the J gene end by 9 bases; junction bases not matched to a gene: 13. The CDR3 loop spans 16 amino acids. The V gene's germline CDR1 is LGHNT and CDR2 FRNRAP.